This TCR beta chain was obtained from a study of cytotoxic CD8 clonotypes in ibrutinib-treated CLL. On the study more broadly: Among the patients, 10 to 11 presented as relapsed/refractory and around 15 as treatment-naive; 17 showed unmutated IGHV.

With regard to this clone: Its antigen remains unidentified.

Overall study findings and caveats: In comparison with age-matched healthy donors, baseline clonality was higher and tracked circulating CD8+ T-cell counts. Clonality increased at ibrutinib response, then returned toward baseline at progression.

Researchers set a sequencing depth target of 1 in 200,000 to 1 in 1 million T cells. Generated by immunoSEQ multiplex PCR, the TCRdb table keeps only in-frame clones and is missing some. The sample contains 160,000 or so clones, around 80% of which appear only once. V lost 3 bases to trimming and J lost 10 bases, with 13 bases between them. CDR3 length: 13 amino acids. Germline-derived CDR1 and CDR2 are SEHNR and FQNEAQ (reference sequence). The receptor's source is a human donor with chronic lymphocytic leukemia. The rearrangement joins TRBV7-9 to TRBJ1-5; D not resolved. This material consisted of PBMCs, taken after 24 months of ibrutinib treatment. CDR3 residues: CASSFEGGDPQHF. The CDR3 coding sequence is TGTGCCAGCAGCTTCGAGGGAGGAGATCCCCAGCATTTT. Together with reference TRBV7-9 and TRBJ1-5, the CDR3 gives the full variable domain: DTGVSQNPRHKITKRGQNVTFRCDPISEHNRLYWYRQTLGQGPEFLTYFQNEAQLEKSRLLSDRFSAERPKGSFSTLEIQRTEQGDSAMYLCASSFEGGDPQHFGDGTRLSIL.